The clone carrying this TCR beta chain has only a few counts. Its antigen remains unknown. TCRdb itself ran the reads through MiXCR, one entry per CDR3 protein. The sample consists of roughly 990,000 distinct CDR3 sequences, around 30% of them appearing once. This record comes from a study of T cell repertoires in cytomegalovirus infection. The CDR3 length is 17 residues. Germline lookup yields CDR1 MNHEY and CDR2 SVGAGI. Trimming removed 6 bases from V and 1 base from J, with 21 bases in between. Study results and caveats: Of the TCR beta families, the public ones yielded a cumulative frequency that identified carriers of CMV plus the relevant HLA.

The origin of this receptor is a human donor in good health (CMV status not recorded). Some clones in this sample may be carry-over from other donors' samples. This sample comprised cultured CD8+ T cells from PBMCs, obtained from culture after CMV antigen stimulation. The chain links TRBV6-5 to TRBJ1-1; a weak D match, TRBD1 (5 bases). The CDR3 is CASSKGSFWGKNTEAFF. The DNA of the CDR3 is TGTGCCAGCAGCAAAGGCTCGTTTTGGGGGAAGAACACTGAAGCTTTCTTT.